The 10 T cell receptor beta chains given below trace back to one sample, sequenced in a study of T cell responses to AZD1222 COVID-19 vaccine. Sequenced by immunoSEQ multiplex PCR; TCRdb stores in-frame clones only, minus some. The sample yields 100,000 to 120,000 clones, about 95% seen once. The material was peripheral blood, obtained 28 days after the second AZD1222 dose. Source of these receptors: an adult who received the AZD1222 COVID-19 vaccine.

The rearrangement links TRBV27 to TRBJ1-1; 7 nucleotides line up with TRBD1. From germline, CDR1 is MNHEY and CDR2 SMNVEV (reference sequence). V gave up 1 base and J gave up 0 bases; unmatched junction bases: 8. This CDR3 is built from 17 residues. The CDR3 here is CASSLYRGGDLNTEAFF. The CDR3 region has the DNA TGTGCCAGCAGTTTATACAGGGGTGGGGACTTGAACACTGAAGCTTTCTTT.

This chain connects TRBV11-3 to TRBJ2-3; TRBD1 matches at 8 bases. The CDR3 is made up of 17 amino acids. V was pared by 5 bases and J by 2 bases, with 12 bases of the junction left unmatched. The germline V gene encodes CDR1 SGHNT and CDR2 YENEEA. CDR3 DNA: TGTGCCAGCAGCACCGGGATCGGACAGGGAATCACAGATACGCAGTATTTT. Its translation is CASSTGIGQGITDTQYF. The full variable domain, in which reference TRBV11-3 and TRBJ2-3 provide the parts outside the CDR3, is EAGVVQSPRYKIIEKKQPVAFWCNPISGHNTLYWYLQNLGQGPELLIRYENEEAVDDSQLPKDRFSAERLKGVDSTLKIQPAELGDSAVYLCASSTGIGQGITDTQYFGPGTRLTVL.

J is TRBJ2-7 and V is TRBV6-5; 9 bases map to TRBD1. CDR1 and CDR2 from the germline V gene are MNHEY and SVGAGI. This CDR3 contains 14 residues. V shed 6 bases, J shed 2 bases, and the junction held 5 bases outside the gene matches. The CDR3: CASRGQGGAYEQYF. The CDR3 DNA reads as TGTGCCAGCAGGGGACAGGGAGGGGCCTACGAGCAGTACTTC.

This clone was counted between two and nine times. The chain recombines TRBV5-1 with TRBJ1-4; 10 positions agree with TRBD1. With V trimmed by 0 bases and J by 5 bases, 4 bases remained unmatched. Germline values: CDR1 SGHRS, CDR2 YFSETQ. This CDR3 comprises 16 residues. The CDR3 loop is CASSLAWGQGNEKLFF. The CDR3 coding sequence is TGCGCCAGCAGCTTGGCCTGGGGACAGGGGAATGAAAAACTGTTTTTT.

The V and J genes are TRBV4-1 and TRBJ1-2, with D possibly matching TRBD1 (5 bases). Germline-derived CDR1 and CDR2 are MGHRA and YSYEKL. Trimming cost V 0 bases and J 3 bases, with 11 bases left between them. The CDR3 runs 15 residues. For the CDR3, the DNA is TGCGCCAGCAGCCAAGATGGGGCAGACTACTATGGCTACACCTTC. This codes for CASSQDGADYYGYTF.

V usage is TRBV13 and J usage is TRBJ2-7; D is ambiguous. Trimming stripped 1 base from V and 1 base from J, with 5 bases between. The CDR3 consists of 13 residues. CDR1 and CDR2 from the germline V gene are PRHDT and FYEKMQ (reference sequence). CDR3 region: CASSLDGSYEQYF. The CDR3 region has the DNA TGTGCCAGCAGCTTAGATGGGTCCTACGAGCAGTACTTC.

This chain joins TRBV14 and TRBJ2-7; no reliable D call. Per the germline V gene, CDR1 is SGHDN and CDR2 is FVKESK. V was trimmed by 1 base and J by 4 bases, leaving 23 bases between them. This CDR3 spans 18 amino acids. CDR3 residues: CASSQGVYVGGRVYEQYF. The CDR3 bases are TGTGCCAGCAGCCAAGGAGTTTACGTAGGTGGGCGAGTTTACGAGCAGTACTTC.

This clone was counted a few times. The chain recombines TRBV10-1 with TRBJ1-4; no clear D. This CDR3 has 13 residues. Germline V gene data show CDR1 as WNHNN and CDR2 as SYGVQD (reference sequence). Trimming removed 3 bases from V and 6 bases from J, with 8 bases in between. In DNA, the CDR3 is TGCGCCAGCAGTGACGGGCTTGATGAAAAACTGTTTTTT. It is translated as CASSDGLDEKLFF.

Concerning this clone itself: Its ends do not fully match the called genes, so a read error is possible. The CDR3 spells CASSLGALKTEAFF. The CDR3, as DNA: TGTGCCAGCAGCTTAGGAGCACTGAAGACTGAAGCTTTCTTT. V and J are TRBV11-2 and TRBJ1-1; D unclear. CDR1 SGHAT and CDR2 FQNNGV come from the germline V gene. This CDR3 comprises 14 residues.

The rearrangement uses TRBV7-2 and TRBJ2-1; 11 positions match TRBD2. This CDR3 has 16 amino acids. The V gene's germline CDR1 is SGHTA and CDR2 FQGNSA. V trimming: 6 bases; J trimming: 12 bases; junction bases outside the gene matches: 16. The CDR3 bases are TGTGCCAGCAGTTCCCGGGGTAGCGGGGGGGCGAGGTTGCAGTTCTTC. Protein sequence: CASSSRGSGGARLQFF.